The clone carrying this T cell receptor (beta chain) was counted a few times. What it binds is unknown. The data were obtained in a study of T-cell memory formation after mild COVID-19. Study as a whole: TCR clusters largely stayed donor specific.

Points from the study as a whole: Shrinking CD4+ clones were chiefly CM and EM; CD8+ ones were chiefly EMRA.

The 5'RACE method, run with constant-segment primers, produced TCR alpha and TCR beta cDNA libraries (carrying sample barcodes and UMIs). TCRdb reprocessed the 5' RACE reads via MiXCR and lists one record per CDR3 protein. The profile covers about 49,000 distinct CDR3 sequences, with around 7.2% appearing a single time and approximately 1.5% taken by the ten largest. The CDR3 is 17 amino acids. Germline-derived CDR1 and CDR2 are SGHTA and FQGNSA. V lost 2 bases and J lost 5, with 19 bases in between. J is TRBJ2-1 and V is TRBV7-2, with D uncertain. Sequencing was done on a sample of PBMCs or a T cell subset sorted from them (not recorded which). The clonotype was recovered from a man aged 18 to 35 who had mild COVID-19 (a few samples of this study predate the infection). Cell type and time point are not known. The CDR3 region has the DNA TGTGCCAGCAGCTTACGATTATCCCCCAGGAAGAACAATGAGCAGTTCTTC. Translating it yields CASSLRLSPRKNNEQFF. The full variable domain, with the rest looked up from reference TRBV7-2 and TRBJ2-1, is GAGVSQSPSNKVTEKGKDVELRCDPISGHTALYWYRQSLGQGLEFLIYFQGNSAPDKSGLPSDRFSAERTGGSVSTLTIQRTQQEDSAVYLCASSLRLSPRKNNEQFFGPGTRLTVL.